Listed below are T cell receptor beta chains from one sample, sequenced in a study of graft-versus-host responses after intestinal transplantation. The assay was immunoSEQ multiplex PCR, and TCRdb's table has in-frame clones only and misses some. The sample holds roughly 89,000 clones, around 92% seen once. No antigens are known for them. Sample: unstimulated CD4+ T cells sorted from spleen or lymph node cells, taken before intestinal transplant. Receptors were obtained from a human donor who received an intestinal transplant. CDR3s include the opening cysteine and the closing phenylalanine or tryptophan. The D gene is left open where the match is weak. Only part of the rows carry a size: once, few, many, or a class if the clone is expanded.

d_gene: TRBD2
abundance: NA
j_gene: TRBJ2-3
v_gene: TRBV2
CDR3nt: TGTGCCAGAGACAAACTAGCGGGGGGGGTCGGCACAGATACGCAGTATTTT
CDR3aa: CARDKLAGGVGTDTQYF

d_gene: TRBD2
abundance: NA
j_gene: TRBJ2-7
v_gene: TRBV27
CDR3nt: TGTGCCAGCAGTCCCATCGGACTAGCGGGGGATCGCACCTACGAGCAGTACTTC
CDR3aa: CASSPIGLAGDRTYEQYF

d_gene: NA
abundance: NA
j_gene: TRBJ2-5
v_gene: TRBV19
CDR3nt: TGTGCCAGTAGTATCCCGGGCAGGGGCCAAGAGACCCAGTACTTC
CDR3aa: CASSIPGRGQETQYF

d_gene: NA
abundance: NA
j_gene: TRBJ1-5
v_gene: TRBV19
CDR3nt: TGTGCCAGTAGTCTTGCAGGGCTGTCTGGCAATCAGCCCCAGCATTTT
CDR3aa: CASSLAGLSGNQPQHF

d_gene: TRBD2
abundance: NA
j_gene: TRBJ2-3
v_gene: TRBV7-2
CDR3nt: TGTGCCAGCAGCCCATTAGCGGGGGGGACAGATACGCAGTATTTT
CDR3aa: CASSPLAGGTDTQYF

d_gene: NA
abundance: NA
j_gene: TRBJ1-2
v_gene: TRBV6-5
CDR3nt: TGTGCCAGCAGTTTCCGGGACACTGGGGGTAACTATGGCTACACCTTC
CDR3aa: CASSFRDTGGNYGYTF

d_gene: NA
abundance: NA
j_gene: TRBJ1-3
v_gene: TRBV29-1
CDR3nt: TGCAGCGCCTTATCGTCTGGAAACACCATATATTTT
CDR3aa: CSALSSGNTIYF

d_gene: TRBD2
abundance: NA
j_gene: TRBJ2-3
v_gene: TRBV7-9
CDR3nt: TGTGCCAGCAGCTTAGTTAGCGGGGGGGGCACAGATACGCAGTATTTT
CDR3aa: CASSLVSGGGTDTQYF

d_gene: NA
abundance: NA
j_gene: TRBJ1-2
v_gene: TRBV30
CDR3nt: TGTGCCTGGAGTTCGCGCAGGGGAAACTATGGCTACACCTTC
CDR3aa: CAWSSRRGNYGYTF

d_gene: NA
abundance: NA
j_gene: TRBJ2-1
v_gene: TRBV7-2
CDR3nt: TGTGCCAGCAGCTTCGCAGGGGCCGATGAGCAGTTCTTC
CDR3aa: CASSFAGADEQFF

d_gene: TRBD1
abundance: NA
j_gene: TRBJ2-1
v_gene: TRBV6-6
CDR3nt: TGTGCCAGCAGTTCTCGACAGGGTCCTTTCTACAATGAGCAGTTCTTC
CDR3aa: CASSSRQGPFYNEQFF

d_gene: NA
abundance: few
j_gene: TRBJ1-5
v_gene: TRBV4-3
CDR3nt: TGCGCCAGCAGCCAAGCCGCAGGGACAAATCAGCCCCAGCATTTT
CDR3aa: CASSQAAGTNQPQHF

d_gene: NA
abundance: NA
j_gene: TRBJ2-2
v_gene: TRBV7-9
CDR3nt: TGTGCCAGCAGAGCTGACAGCGCGAACACCGGGGAGCTGTTTTTT
CDR3aa: CASRADSANTGELFF

d_gene: NA
abundance: NA
j_gene: TRBJ1-1
v_gene: TRBV5-1
CDR3nt: TGCGCCAGCAGCTTGGCAGGTTACACTGAAGCTTTCTTT
CDR3aa: CASSLAGYTEAFF

d_gene: TRBD2
abundance: NA
j_gene: TRBJ2-2
v_gene: TRBV9
CDR3nt: TGTGCCAGCAGCCCTAAGCGGGGGGGGAACACCGGGGAGCTGTTTTTT
CDR3aa: CASSPKRGGNTGELFF

d_gene: NA
abundance: NA
j_gene: TRBJ2-1
v_gene: TRBV19
CDR3nt: TGTGCCAGTAGCTTGGGGGGTAATGAGCAGTTCTTC
CDR3aa: CASSLGGNEQFF

d_gene: NA
abundance: NA
j_gene: TRBJ1-1
v_gene: TRBV6-5
CDR3nt: TGTGCCAGCAGTGACCGACAGGAAGCTTTCTTT
CDR3aa: CASSDRQEAFF

d_gene: NA
abundance: NA
j_gene: TRBJ2-4
v_gene: TRBV27
CDR3nt: TGTGCCAGCAGCGCCGCGAGTCTACTAGCCAAAAACATTCAGTACTTC
CDR3aa: CASSAASLLAKNIQYF

d_gene: NA
abundance: NA
j_gene: TRBJ2-5
v_gene: TRBV7-6
CDR3nt: TGTGCCAGCAGCTCCCCGTTAGCCCGAGAGACCCAGTACTTC
CDR3aa: CASSSPLARETQYF

d_gene: NA
abundance: NA
j_gene: TRBJ2-3
v_gene: TRBV2
CDR3nt: TGTGCCACCAGGAGAGGTGGAGGCACAGATACGCAGTATTTT
CDR3aa: CATRRGGGTDTQYF

d_gene: NA
abundance: once
j_gene: TRBJ1-6
v_gene: TRBV19
CDR3nt: TGTGCCAGTAGTTCGCATCGGGGGGGCTTTGATTCACCCCTCCACTTT
CDR3aa: CASSSHRGGFDSPLHF

d_gene: TRBD1
abundance: NA
j_gene: TRBJ1-6
v_gene: TRBV5-6
CDR3nt: TGTGCCAGCAGCTCCGGGCCCTGGACAGGGAACCATCTTTCACCCCTCCACTTT
CDR3aa: CASSSGPWTGNHLSPLHF

d_gene: NA
abundance: NA
j_gene: TRBJ2-7
v_gene: TRBV29-1
CDR3nt: TGCAGCGTTGCAGGGCAGGGGAACGAGCAGTACTTC
CDR3aa: CSVAGQGNEQYF

d_gene: TRBD2
abundance: NA
j_gene: TRBJ2-1
v_gene: TRBV6-6
CDR3nt: TGTGCCAGCAGACAAGCGGGAGTATACAATGAGCAGTTCTTC
CDR3aa: CASRQAGVYNEQFF

d_gene: NA
abundance: NA
j_gene: TRBJ1-5
v_gene: TRBV7-9
CDR3nt: TGTGCCAGCAGCGCTTCGGGGCAGCCCCAGCATTTT
CDR3aa: CASSASGQPQHF

d_gene: TRBD1
abundance: NA
j_gene: TRBJ1-3
v_gene: TRBV7-2
CDR3nt: TGTGCCAGCAGCCAACGGACAGGCCACTCTGGAAACACCATATATTTT
CDR3aa: CASSQRTGHSGNTIYF

d_gene: NA
abundance: NA
j_gene: TRBJ2-3
v_gene: TRBV5-1
CDR3nt: TGCGCCAGCAGCAATCAGGGGGGAACAGATACGCAGTATTTT
CDR3aa: CASSNQGGTDTQYF

d_gene: NA
abundance: NA
j_gene: TRBJ2-3
v_gene: TRBV5-1
CDR3nt: TGCGCCAGCAGCGGGATCAACAGGTACACAGATACGCAGTATTTT
CDR3aa: CASSGINRYTDTQYF

d_gene: NA
abundance: NA
j_gene: TRBJ2-7
v_gene: TRBV27
CDR3nt: TGTGCCAGCAGCTTACGGCCAGGGCCAGCCTACGAGCAGTACTTC
CDR3aa: CASSLRPGPAYEQYF

d_gene: NA
abundance: NA
j_gene: TRBJ2-2
v_gene: TRBV19
CDR3nt: TGTGCCAGTAGTCCCGGGGTGGCGAACACCGGGGAGCTGTTTTTT
CDR3aa: CASSPGVANTGELFF

d_gene: TRBD1
abundance: NA
j_gene: TRBJ1-4
v_gene: TRBV7-9
CDR3nt: TGTGCCAGCAGCCTGGGACAGGACGAAAAACTGTTTTTT
CDR3aa: CASSLGQDEKLFF

d_gene: NA
abundance: NA
j_gene: TRBJ1-1
v_gene: TRBV10-3
CDR3nt: TGTGCCATACGACAGGAGATGAACACTGAAGCTTTCTTT
CDR3aa: CAIRQEMNTEAFF

d_gene: NA
abundance: NA
j_gene: TRBJ2-1
v_gene: TRBV10-2
CDR3nt: TGCGCCAGCAGTCCCGGGACCTACAATGAGCAGTTCTTC
CDR3aa: CASSPGTYNEQFF

d_gene: TRBD1
abundance: once
j_gene: TRBJ1-5
v_gene: TRBV2
CDR3nt: TGTGCCAGCACCGAGGGCAGGGGGTCGTTGCCCCAGCATTTT
CDR3aa: CASTEGRGSLPQHF

d_gene: NA
abundance: NA
j_gene: TRBJ2-7
v_gene: TRBV6-1
CDR3nt: TGTGCCAGCACCCGGGATAGATCGGCCTACGAGCAGTACTTC
CDR3aa: CASTRDRSAYEQYF

d_gene: TRBD2
abundance: NA
j_gene: TRBJ2-7
v_gene: TRBV7-2
CDR3nt: TGTGCCAGCAGCCTTGTGACTAGCGGGGGGTACTACGAGCAGTACTTC
CDR3aa: CASSLVTSGGYYEQYF

d_gene: NA
abundance: NA
j_gene: TRBJ2-5
v_gene: TRBV7-2
CDR3nt: TGTGCCAGCAGCTTAGGCCTAGTTGGGGAGACCCAGTACTTC
CDR3aa: CASSLGLVGETQYF

d_gene: TRBD1
abundance: NA
j_gene: TRBJ2-7
v_gene: TRBV18
CDR3nt: TGTGCCAGCTCACCTGACAGGGGGCGACTCGAGCAGTACTTC
CDR3aa: CASSPDRGRLEQYF

d_gene: NA
abundance: few
j_gene: TRBJ2-3
v_gene: TRBV7-2
CDR3nt: TGTGCCAGCAGCTCCCTGGGAGGCACAGATACGCAGTATTTT
CDR3aa: CASSSLGGTDTQYF

d_gene: NA
abundance: NA
j_gene: TRBJ1-3
v_gene: TRBV7-2
CDR3nt: TGTGCCAGCAGCTTCTCGGGGTTATCTGGAAACACCATATATTTT
CDR3aa: CASSFSGLSGNTIYF

d_gene: NA
abundance: once
j_gene: TRBJ1-1
v_gene: TRBV5-1
CDR3nt: TGCGCCAGCAGCCCGCGAGAAGGGACTCAAGCTTTCTTT
CDR3aa: CASSPREGTQAFF

d_gene: TRBD1
abundance: few
j_gene: TRBJ1-3
v_gene: TRBV4-1
CDR3nt: TGCGCCAGCAGCCAAGGACAGGGCTCTGGAAACACCATATATTTT
CDR3aa: CASSQGQGSGNTIYF

d_gene: TRBD1
abundance: NA
j_gene: TRBJ1-2
v_gene: TRBV5-5
CDR3nt: TGTGCCAGCAGCTCCACCGGGACAGCCCCTGTAGTCACCTTC
CDR3aa: CASSSTGTAPVVTF